The sequence of this T cell receptor (beta chain) was determined in a study of T-cell reconstitution after alpha-beta-depleted transplantation in children. Overall study findings and caveats: Newly made T cells mostly supplied T-cell counts and diversity one year after transplant. Expanded graft clones numbering several hundred reportedly gave rise to alpha-beta T cells about two months after transplant. The high TCRbeta diversity at day 60 in some patients came from surviving recipient T cells and thymic progenitors.

The germline CDR1 and CDR2 sequences are SGHNT and YYREEE (reference sequence). The V end was cut by 3 bases, the J end by 5 bases, with 17 bases between. This CDR3 comprises 15 residues. Worth noting for this clonotype: Antigen: not known.

Construction of the TCRbeta library involved unique molecular identifiers. TCRdb re-called the PCR reads through MiXCR, storing one row per CDR3 protein. This sample has around 450,000 distinct CDR3 sequences, with around two fifths found just once. The V call is TRBV5-4, the J call TRBJ1-1; TRBD1 might be the D (6 bases). The sequencing used PBMCs, collected before TCRalphabeta/CD19-depleted stem cell transplant. The receptor's source is a girl aged 2 to 9 with aplastic anemia, due to receive a stem cell transplant. The CDR3 coding sequence is TGTGCCAGCAGCTCGGGCGGGTTAGGGGGAACTGAAGCTTTCTTT. Protein product: CASSSGGLGGTEAFF.